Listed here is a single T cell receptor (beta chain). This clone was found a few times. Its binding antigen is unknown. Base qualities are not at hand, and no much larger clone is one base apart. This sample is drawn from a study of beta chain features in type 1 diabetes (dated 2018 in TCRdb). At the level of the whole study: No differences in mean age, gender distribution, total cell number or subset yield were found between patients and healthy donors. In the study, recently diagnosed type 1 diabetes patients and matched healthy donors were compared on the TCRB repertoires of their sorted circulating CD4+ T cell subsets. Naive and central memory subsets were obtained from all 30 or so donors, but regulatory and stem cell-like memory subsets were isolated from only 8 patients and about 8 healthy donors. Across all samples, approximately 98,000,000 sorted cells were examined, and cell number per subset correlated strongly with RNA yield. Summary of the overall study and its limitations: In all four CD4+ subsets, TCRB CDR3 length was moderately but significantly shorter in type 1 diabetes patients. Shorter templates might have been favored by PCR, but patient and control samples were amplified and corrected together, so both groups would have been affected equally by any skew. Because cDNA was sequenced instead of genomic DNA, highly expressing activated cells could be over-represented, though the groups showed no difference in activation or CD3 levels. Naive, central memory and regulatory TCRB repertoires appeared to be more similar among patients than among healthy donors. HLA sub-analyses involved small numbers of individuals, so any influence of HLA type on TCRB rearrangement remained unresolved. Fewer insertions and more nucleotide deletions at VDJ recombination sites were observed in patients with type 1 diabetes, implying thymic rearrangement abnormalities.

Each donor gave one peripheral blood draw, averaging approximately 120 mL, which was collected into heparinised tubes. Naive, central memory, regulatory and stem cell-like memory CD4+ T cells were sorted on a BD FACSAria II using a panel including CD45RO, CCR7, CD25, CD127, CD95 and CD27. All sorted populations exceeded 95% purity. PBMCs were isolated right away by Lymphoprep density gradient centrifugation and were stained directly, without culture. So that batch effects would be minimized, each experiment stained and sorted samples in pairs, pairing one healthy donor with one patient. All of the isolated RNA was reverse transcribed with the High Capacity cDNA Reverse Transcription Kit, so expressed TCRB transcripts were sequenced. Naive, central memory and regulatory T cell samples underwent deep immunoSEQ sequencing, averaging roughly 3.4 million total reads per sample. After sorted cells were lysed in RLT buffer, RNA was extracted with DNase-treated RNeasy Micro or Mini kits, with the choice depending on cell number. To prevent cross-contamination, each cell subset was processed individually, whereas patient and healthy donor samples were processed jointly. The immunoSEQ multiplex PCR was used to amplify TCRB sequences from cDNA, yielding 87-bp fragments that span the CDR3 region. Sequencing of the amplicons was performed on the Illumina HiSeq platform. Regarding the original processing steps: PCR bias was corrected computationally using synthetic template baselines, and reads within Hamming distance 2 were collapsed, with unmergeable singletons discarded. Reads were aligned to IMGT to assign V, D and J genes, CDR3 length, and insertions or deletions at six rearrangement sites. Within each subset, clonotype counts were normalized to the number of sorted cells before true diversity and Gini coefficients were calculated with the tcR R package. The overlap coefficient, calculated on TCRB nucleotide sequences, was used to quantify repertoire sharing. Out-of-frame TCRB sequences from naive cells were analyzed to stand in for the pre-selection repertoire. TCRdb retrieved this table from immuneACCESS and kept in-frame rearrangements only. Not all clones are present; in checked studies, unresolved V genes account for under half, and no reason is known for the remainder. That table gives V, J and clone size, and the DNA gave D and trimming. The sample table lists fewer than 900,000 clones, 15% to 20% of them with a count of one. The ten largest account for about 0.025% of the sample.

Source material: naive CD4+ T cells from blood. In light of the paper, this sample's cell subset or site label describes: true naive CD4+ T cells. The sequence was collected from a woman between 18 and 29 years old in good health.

The sequenced DNA is TGTGCCAGCAGCTCTCAACAGGGGGGTGGCTACACCTTC. Translated, this is CASSSQQGGGYTF. Recombination joined TRBV13 with TRBJ1-2, and 8 bases in between align with TRBD1. From cysteine to phenylalanine, the CDR3 is 13 amino acids long. Here the CDR3 DNA is all that survives: 39 bases in frame from base 1. Taken from the germline V gene (reference sequence), the CDR1 and CDR2 loops are PRHDT and FYEKMQ. After removal of 4 bases from V and 7 bases from J, the junction retains 5 bases not matched to a gene.